This paragraph reports one T cell receptor beta chain. Its antigen is as yet unknown. This PCR relied on a set of 60 Vbeta primers and 13 Jbeta primers. The data were produced by immunoSEQ multiplex PCR, yet TCRdb's version contains in-frame clones alone and is incomplete. Of 150,000 to 200,000 clones detected, more than 80% appear once; the ten largest clones hold 2% to 2.5%. The data were taken from a study of cytomegalovirus exposure and HLA in healthy donors. General observations from the study: Earlier analysis looked at TCR beta V segments, and most were productive about 90% or about 30% of the time. The study designated roughly 160 TCR beta chains cytomegalovirus-associated. Cytomegalovirus status was reportedly diagnosed by the classifier with high sensitivity and specificity. With later analysis, a missense DCLRE1C variant became linked to TCR beta V- and J-gene trimming.

This CDR3 is built from 17 residues. The junction had 9 bases not matched to a gene; V was cut back by 3 bases and J by 2 bases. The germline V gene has CDR1 LNHDA and CDR2 SQIVND (reference sequence). The genes are TRBV19 and TRBJ2-3; 9 bases are shared with TRBD2. Material for sequencing was PBMCs. This clonotype originated in a male donor in good health and CMV-seronegative. The CDR3 DNA reads TGTGCCAGTAGTATTCTTCCGGGACTAGCTCTCACAGATACGCAGTATTTT. It translates to CASSILPGLALTDTQYF.